This TCR beta chain was observed in a study of shared clonotypes between healthy human individuals. Germline V CDR1 and CDR2: GTSNPN, SVGIG (reference sequence). The CDR3 is made up of 15 amino acids. V dropped 0 bases and J dropped 5; count of bases not matched to a gene: 8. Once extracted for a subset, genomic DNA was divided evenly among several immunoSEQ plates. Replicate PCRs for sorted subsets used 200 ng DNA; this equaled 25,000 to 30,000 T cell genomes. Profiling relied on immunoSEQ multiplex PCR, and the TCRdb table lists in-frame clones only, not all of them. The sample consists of about a million clones, 60% to 80% of them appearing once. This clone was found many times. Antigen specificity is unknown. Findings and limits, study-wide: The authors sampled blood alone, and tissue repertoires likely differ.

Sequenced sample: memory CD4+ T cells sorted from blood. As to subset: CD45RA-negative fraction. This chain uses TRBV30 with TRBJ1-1; 8 bases are a match to TRBD1. This clonotype was sampled from a man younger than 30 in good health. As DNA, the CDR3 is TGTGCCTGGAGTGTCCGGACAGGGATTAGTACTGAAGCTTTCTTT. Translation: CAWSVRTGISTEAFF.